This T cell receptor beta chain originates from a study of OX40 agonist ivuxolimab in advanced cancers. CDR3 length: 16 amino acids. With 4 bases removed from V and 1 base from J, the gap between germline ends came to 15 bases. Germline V gene lookup returns CDR1 WNHNN and CDR2 SYGVQD (reference sequence). Here immunoSEQ multiplex PCR was the method, and the copy in TCRdb shows in-frame clones only, minus some. The table lists roughly 80,000 clones, around nine tenths of them singletons. Broader study findings: Relative to CD4+, CD8+ T cells held more expanded clones on average. People who partly responded at 0.1-3.0 mg/kg had some of the least clonal expansion seen.

Note on this clone: Antigen specificity is unknown.

The receptor's source is an adult with an advanced solid tumor such as melanoma, head and neck, liver or kidney cancer. The input for sequencing was CD4+ or CD8+ T cells sorted from blood, taken in a trial of the OX40 agonist ivuxolimab. The rearrangement joins TRBV10-1 to TRBJ2-3, with D possibly being TRBD1 or TRBD2 (5 bases each). CDR3 coding DNA: TGCGCCAGCAGTGGATCCGGGGCGCCGGGCACAGATACGCAGTATTTT. Encoded protein: CASSGSGAPGTDTQYF.